This record covers a single T cell receptor beta chain. Its antigen remains unknown. This entry belongs to a study of T cell responses to AZD1222 COVID-19 vaccine. V lost 5 bases and J 10 bases, leaving 15 bases between the germline ends. The CDR3 length is 13 residues. Germline V gives CDR1 MNHEY, CDR2 SMNVEV (reference sequence). Sequencing used immunoSEQ multiplex PCR; TCRdb keeps in-frame clones, though not all of them. This table holds over 150,000 clones, roughly nine tenths found once. Findings of the study overall: Sampled repertoires all dated from after the peak T cell response. The donors showed a predominance of white British ancestry and of females, with possible underestimation of clonal diversity. Increases in Spike-specific TCR breadth and depth were seen after two AZD1222 doses. Nearly half of unique spike-specific TCRs reportedly avoided B.1.351 and B.1.1.7 mutated regions.

Sequenced here: peripheral blood, sampled on day 0 of AZD1222 vaccination. The V call is TRBV27, the J call TRBJ2-1; maybe TRBD2 (6 bases). This receptor was obtained from an adult in good health. This CDR3 reads CASSPGLKPEQFF. CDR3 nucleotides: TGTGCCAGCAGTCCGGGACTTAAACCGGAGCAGTTCTTC.